Listed below are T cell receptor beta chains from one sample, sequenced in a study of blood T cell repertoires in COVID-19. The method was immunoSEQ multiplex PCR; TCRdb's version includes in-frame clones alone and lacks a portion of them. The table shows some 270,000 clones, with roughly 86% occurring only once. The sample was peripheral blood. The receptors originated from a woman aged 60-75 years who had recovered from COVID-19. Both conserved end residues are part of each CDR3. A D gene is named only where the DNA matches it firmly. The size of a clone is reported for some rows only, either as once, few or many, or as a class for expanded clones.

CDR3 protein | CDR3 DNA | J gene | clone size | D gene | V gene
CASSLMGQAYEQYF | TGTGCCAGCAGTTTGATGGGACAGGCCTACGAGCAGTACTTC | TRBJ2-7 | - | TRBD1 | TRBV27
CASSRQGLATQYF | TGTGCCAGCAGTCGACAGGGGCTGGCTACCCAGTACTTC | TRBJ2-5 | - | TRBD1 | TRBV27
CASSTRTDTQYF | TGTGCCAGCAGCACCCGGACAGATACGCAGTATTTT | TRBJ2-3 | - | - | TRBV11-1
CASNPGGSYGYTF | TGTGCCAGCAACCCCGGGGGTTCCTATGGCTACACCTTC | TRBJ1-2 | - | - | TRBV7-9
CASSQDLFQPQHF | TGTGCCAGCAGCCAAGATCTATTTCAGCCCCAGCATTTT | TRBJ1-5 | - | - | TRBV3-1/TRBV3-2
CASSYSGETQYF | TGTGCCAGCAGTTACTCGGGCGAGACCCAGTACTTC | TRBJ2-5 | - | - | TRBV6-2/TRBV6-3
CASSQAPVQGQPQHF | TGTGCCAGCAGCCAAGCCCCTGTACAGGGTCAGCCCCAGCATTTT | TRBJ1-5 | - | - | TRBV3-1/TRBV3-2
CASSLNGGKGSPLHF | TGTGCCAGCAGCTTAAACGGAGGGAAGGGTTCACCCCTCCACTTT | TRBJ1-6 | - | - | TRBV7-3
CASSLMTVEDTQYF | TGCGCCAGCAGCTTGATGACAGTGGAAGATACGCAGTATTTT | TRBJ2-3 | - | - | TRBV5-1
CARGPREETSGGYTQYF | TGTGCCCGAGGCCCACGTGAGGAGACTAGCGGGGGATATACGCAGTATTTT | TRBJ2-3 | - | TRBD2 | TRBV3-1/TRBV3-2
CASSGAGGNQPQHF | TGTGCCAGCAGCGGGGCAGGGGGCAATCAGCCCCAGCATTTT | TRBJ1-5 | few | - | TRBV7-9
CASSLAGVRADTQYF | TGTGCCAGCAGCTTAGCGGGTGTCAGGGCAGATACGCAGTATTTT | TRBJ2-3 | - | - | TRBV7-6
CASSPWDRVTDTQYF | TGTGCCAGCAGCCCATGGGACAGGGTAACAGATACGCAGTATTTT | TRBJ2-3 | - | TRBD1 | TRBV5-4
CASSLVDLSGELFF | TGTGCCAGCAGTTTAGTAGATCTTTCAGGGGAGCTGTTTTTT | TRBJ2-2 | once | - | TRBV28
CASSVGDSGGLRDTQYF | TGTGCCAGCAGCGTAGGTGATAGCGGGGGGCTGCGGGATACGCAGTATTTT | TRBJ2-3 | - | TRBD2 | TRBV9
CASSQDRGWGQGPAYTGELFF | TGCGCCAGCAGCCAAGATCGGGGGTGGGGACAGGGCCCGGCCTACACCGGGGAGCTGTTTTTT | TRBJ2-2 | - | TRBD1 | TRBV4-1
CASSHTGVRETQYF | TGTGCCAGCAGCCACACAGGGGTCCGGGAGACCCAGTACTTC | TRBJ2-5 | - | TRBD1 | TRBV7-3
CARGDGGVLDYEQYF | TGTGCCAGAGGCGACGGGGGGGTTTTGGACTACGAGCAGTACTTC | TRBJ2-7 | - | TRBD2 | TRBV6-4
CASSLSSNTQYF | TGTGCCAGCAGCCTATCCTCGAATACCCAGTACTTC | TRBJ2-5 | - | - | TRBV11-1
CASSLEQGGSYEQYF | TGTGCCAGCAGCTTAGAACAGGGTGGGTCCTACGAGCAGTACTTC | TRBJ2-7 | - | - | TRBV7-3
CASSLAAGQNTEAFF | TGCGCCAGCAGCTTGGCGGCAGGCCAGAACACTGAAGCTTTCTTT | TRBJ1-1 | - | - | TRBV5-1
CASSSTSGAVSYEQYF | TGTGCCAGCAGCTCGACATCAGGGGCGGTGTCCTACGAGCAGTACTTC | TRBJ2-7 | - | - | TRBV11-2
CASSLGLAGGTEQFF | TGTGCCAGCAGCTTGGGTCTAGCGGGGGGGACTGAGCAGTTCTTC | TRBJ2-1 | - | TRBD2 | TRBV5-4
CASSFDSGVFNTQYF | TGCGCCAGCAGCTTCGATAGCGGGGTGTTCAATACGCAGTATTTT | TRBJ2-3 | - | TRBD2 | TRBV5-1
CASSPTGFGTDTQYF | TGTGCCAGCAGTCCTACAGGGTTCGGCACAGATACGCAGTATTTT | TRBJ2-3 | - | - | TRBV28
CASTPPRTVRYGYTF | TGTGCCAGCACCCCCCCCCGGACAGTGCGATATGGCTACACCTTC | TRBJ1-2 | once | - | TRBV6-2/TRBV6-3
CASKVGGASNIGRNQPQHF | TGTGCCAGTAAAGTGGGGGGGGCAAGTAATATAGGGCGAAATCAGCCCCAGCATTTT | TRBJ1-5 | - | - | TRBV19
CASSQGLAGGQETQYF | TGTGCCAGTAGTCAAGGACTAGCGGGGGGTCAAGAGACCCAGTACTTC | TRBJ2-5 | - | TRBD2 | TRBV19
CASSLTNLDGGLTF | TGTGCCAGCAGCTTAACCAACCTTGATGGAGGGCTCACCTTC | TRBJ1-2 | - | - | TRBV7-2
CSVPGTTEAFF | TGCAGTGTCCCGGGAACCACTGAAGCTTTCTTT | TRBJ1-1 | - | - | TRBV20-1
CASSPHSGGTNTGELFF | TGTGCCAGCAGCCCTCATAGCGGGGGGACAAACACCGGGGAGCTGTTTTTT | TRBJ2-2 | - | TRBD2 | TRBV7-3
CSASLRWQETQYF | TGCAGTGCTAGTTTACGGTGGCAAGAGACCCAGTACTTC | TRBJ2-5 | - | - | TRBV20-1
CASQLGTGRSDTQYF | TGTGCCAGCCAGTTGGGGACAGGGAGGTCAGATACGCAGTATTTT | TRBJ2-3 | once | TRBD1 | TRBV3-1/TRBV3-2
CASSELSGANTGELFF | TGTGCCAGCAGTGAGCTTAGCGGGGCGAACACCGGGGAGCTGTTTTTT | TRBJ2-2 | - | TRBD2 | TRBV6-1
CASSYSAAHSGNTIYF | TGTGCCAGCAGCTACTCAGCGGCGCACTCTGGAAACACCATATATTTT | TRBJ1-3 | - | - | TRBV9
CASSEPDSGDRAYEQYF | TGTGCCAGCAGTGAACCAGATTCAGGGGACAGGGCCTACGAGCAGTACTTC | TRBJ2-7 | - | TRBD1 | TRBV2
CASSYGVDRNYGYTF | TGTGCCAGCAGTTACGGGGTGGACAGGAACTATGGCTACACCTTC | TRBJ1-2 | - | TRBD1 | TRBV6-5
CASSFRDFGGANVLTF | TGTGCCAGCAGTTTCAGGGACTTCGGGGGGGCCAACGTCCTGACTTTC | TRBJ2-6 | - | - | TRBV6-5
CATSLFRGQGANSPLHF | TGTGCCACCTCCCTTTTTCGGGGACAGGGGGCCAATTCACCCCTCCACTTT | TRBJ1-6 | - | TRBD1 | TRBV19
CASSLASAEGYTF | TGCGCCAGCAGCTTGGCCTCGGCGGAGGGCTACACCTTC | TRBJ1-2 | few | - | TRBV5-1
CASSYWGQGNEQFF | TGTGCCAGCAGTTACTGGGGACAGGGGAATGAGCAGTTCTTC | TRBJ2-1 | - | TRBD1 | TRBV6-5
CASRRGQGDRELFF | TGTGCCAGCAGAAGGGGACAGGGTGACCGGGAGCTGTTTTTT | TRBJ2-2 | - | TRBD1 | TRBV7-8
CASSASGGHSYNEQFF | TGTGCCAGCAGCGCTAGCGGGGGGCATTCCTACAATGAGCAGTTCTTC | TRBJ2-1 | - | TRBD2 | TRBV9
CASSDPIQGNQPQHF | TGTGCCAGCAGTGACCCAATACAGGGAAATCAGCCCCAGCATTTT | TRBJ1-5 | - | - | TRBV2
CASSLGRGGGAYEQYF | TGTGCCAGTAGCTTAGGGAGGGGCGGGGGGGCCTACGAGCAGTACTTC | TRBJ2-7 | - | TRBD2 | TRBV7-3
CASSRDRGRPSAEAFF | TGTGCCAGCAGCCGGGACAGGGGACGCCCGAGCGCTGAAGCTTTCTTT | TRBJ1-1 | - | TRBD1 | TRBV7-6
CASSARVGQGSSGNTIYF | TGTGCCAGCAGCGCGAGGGTTGGACAGGGGAGCTCTGGAAACACCATATATTTT | TRBJ1-3 | - | TRBD1 | TRBV9
CASSSRQGSEQYF | TGTGCCAGCAGCTCGCGACAGGGCTCCGAGCAGTACTTC | TRBJ2-7 | - | TRBD1 | TRBV7-2
CASSPPSTDTQYF | TGTGCCAGCAGTCCCCCTAGCACAGATACGCAGTATTTT | TRBJ2-3 | - | - | TRBV27
CASSLWATGRSGYTF | TGTGCCAGCAGTTTATGGGCGACAGGGCGCTCTGGCTACACCTTC | TRBJ1-2 | - | TRBD1 | TRBV28
CASRRTGVGYGYTF | TGTGCCAGCAGAAGGACAGGGGTCGGCTATGGCTACACCTTC | TRBJ1-2 | - | TRBD1 | TRBV28
CASSYGLAGSYEQYF | TGTGCCAGCAGTTATGGACTAGCGGGGTCCTACGAGCAGTACTTC | TRBJ2-7 | - | TRBD2 | TRBV5-8
CASTLLRDFYNSPLHF | TGTGCCAGCACTCTGCTCCGGGACTTCTATAATTCACCCCTCCACTTT | TRBJ1-6 | once | - | TRBV28
CASSQLPGEGEQYF | TGTGCCAGCAGCCAATTACCAGGGGAAGGCGAGCAGTACTTC | TRBJ2-7 | - | - | TRBV3-1/TRBV3-2
CASSLSWRGGSNEQFF | TGTGCCAGCAGTTTATCCTGGCGGGGGGGCTCCAATGAGCAGTTCTTC | TRBJ2-1 | - | TRBD2 | TRBV28
CATSTTRTLRNTGELFF | TGTGCCACCAGCACCACAAGGACACTTCGTAACACCGGGGAGCTGTTTTTT | TRBJ2-2 | - | - | TRBV15
CASSLGLAYNEQFF | TGCGCCAGCAGCTTGGGACTAGCATACAATGAGCAGTTCTTC | TRBJ2-1 | - | TRBD2 | TRBV5-1